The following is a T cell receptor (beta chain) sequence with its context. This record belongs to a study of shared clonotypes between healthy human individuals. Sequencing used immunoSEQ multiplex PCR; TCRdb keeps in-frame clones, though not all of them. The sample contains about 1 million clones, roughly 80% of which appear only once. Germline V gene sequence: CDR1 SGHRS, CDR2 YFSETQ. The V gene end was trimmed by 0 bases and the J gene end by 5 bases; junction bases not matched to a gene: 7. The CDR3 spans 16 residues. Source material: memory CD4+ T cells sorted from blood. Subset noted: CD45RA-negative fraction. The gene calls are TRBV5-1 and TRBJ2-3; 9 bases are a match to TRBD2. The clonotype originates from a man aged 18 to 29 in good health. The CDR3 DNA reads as TGCGCCAGCAGCTTGGCATCTGCGGGAGGGGGAGATACGCAGTATTTT. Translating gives CASSLASAGGGDTQYF.